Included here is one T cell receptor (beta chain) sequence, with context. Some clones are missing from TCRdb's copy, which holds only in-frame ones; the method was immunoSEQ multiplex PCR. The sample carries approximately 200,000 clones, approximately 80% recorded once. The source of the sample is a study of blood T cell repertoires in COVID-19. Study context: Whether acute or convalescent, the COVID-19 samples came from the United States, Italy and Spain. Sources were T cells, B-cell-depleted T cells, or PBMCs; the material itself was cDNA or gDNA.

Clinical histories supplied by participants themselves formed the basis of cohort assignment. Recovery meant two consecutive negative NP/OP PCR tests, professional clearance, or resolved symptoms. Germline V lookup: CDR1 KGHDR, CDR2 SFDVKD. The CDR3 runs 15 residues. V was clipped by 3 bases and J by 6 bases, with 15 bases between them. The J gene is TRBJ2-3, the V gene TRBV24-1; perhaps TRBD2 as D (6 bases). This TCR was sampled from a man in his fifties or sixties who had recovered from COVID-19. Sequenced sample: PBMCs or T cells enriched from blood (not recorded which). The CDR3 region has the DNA TGTGCCACCAGTGATCCAGGGCGGGGTACGGATACGCAGTATTTT. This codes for CATSDPGRGTDTQYF.